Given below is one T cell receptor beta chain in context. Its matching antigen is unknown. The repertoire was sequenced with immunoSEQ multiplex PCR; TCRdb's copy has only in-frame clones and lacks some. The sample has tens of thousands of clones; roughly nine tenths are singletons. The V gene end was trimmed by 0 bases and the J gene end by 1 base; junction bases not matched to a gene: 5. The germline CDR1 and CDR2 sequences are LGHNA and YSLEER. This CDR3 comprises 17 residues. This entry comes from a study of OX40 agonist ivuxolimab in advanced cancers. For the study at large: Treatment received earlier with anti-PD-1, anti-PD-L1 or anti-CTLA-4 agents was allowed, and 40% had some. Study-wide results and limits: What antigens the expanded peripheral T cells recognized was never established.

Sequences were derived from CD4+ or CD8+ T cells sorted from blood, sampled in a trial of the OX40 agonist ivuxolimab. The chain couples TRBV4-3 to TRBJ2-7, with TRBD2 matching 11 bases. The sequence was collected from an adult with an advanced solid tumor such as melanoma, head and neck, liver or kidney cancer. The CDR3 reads CASSQDLGLAVSYEQYF. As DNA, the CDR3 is TGCGCCAGCAGCCAAGATCTGGGACTAGCGGTTTCCTACGAGCAGTACTTC.